This TCR beta chain is drawn from a study of Tregs in tolerant kidney transplant recipients (dated by TCRdb to about 2019). Background for the entire study: The transplants used related donors along with nonmyeloablative bone marrow transplantation, and in the human trials mixed chimerism was transient. The study applied TCRbeta sequencing to find donor-specific regulatory T cells before combined kidney and bone marrow transplantation and then followed those same cells after transplant.

From the cysteine through the phenylalanine, the CDR3 covers 15 amino acids. Part of the CDR3 DNA is given, 36 bases translated from base 1. V and J are trimmed by 0 bases and 7 bases, and the gene matches miss 7 bases of the junction. Taken from the germline V gene (reference sequence), the CDR1 and CDR2 loops are GTSNPN and SVGIG. The time point label corresponds to: blood sample drawn before combined kidney and bone marrow transplant. Unstimulated Tregs (CD4+CD25+CD127-), CD4+ non-Tregs (CD4+CD25-), CD4 and CD8 cells were FACS-sorted from thawed PBMCs. Patients were several combined kidney and bone marrow transplant recipients from the ITN036ST trial, and only these trial subjects had samples available. Healthy control blood was processed to PBMCs with a Ficoll density gradient and then cryopreserved, whereas patient PBMCs were collected both before and after transplant. Overall results and qualifications from the work: For some patients, the PCR primers changed as time went on, which meant samples from those patients could not be compared with one another at the nucleotide level. Donor-specific Treg expansion exceeded global Treg expansion in tolerant patients, suggesting antigen-driven rather than nonspecific expansion. The study was constrained by small patient numbers, and validation of the findings is required in larger populations and under other immunosuppression protocols. Expanding Tregs with activated donor B cells appeared to identify the most biologically relevant and donor-specific TCRbeta repertoire. Biological reproducibility was not directly addressed, though technical replication error appeared minimal.

For TCRbeta CDR3 sequencing, genomic DNA from the sorted cells was extracted using the QIAGEN DNeasy Blood and Tissue Kit. High-throughput TCRbeta CDR3 sequencing was carried out commercially through immunoSEQ, with PCR amplification with bias correction and internal controls included. The study's processing was this. Unique productive TCRbeta sequences were defined by CDR3 nucleotide sequence when primers matched and otherwise by CDR3 amino acid sequence together with Vbeta and Jbeta genes. To correct for sorting error, sequences found in more than one sorted population at a frequency ratio of 2:1 or less were discarded, and the remaining shared sequences were assigned to the population with the higher frequency. Donor-reactive sequences were defined as at least 5-fold expanded in CFSE-low cells versus unstimulated cells, with frequency of at least 0.01% in CFSE-low cells. Repertoire divergence was quantified by Jensen-Shannon divergence using the top 100 TCRbeta sequences ranked by frequency. For any sample with multiple sequencing runs, sorting error was corrected in each run separately before the runs were pooled. TCRdb provides this immuneACCESS table in a form limited to in-frame rearrangements. Some clones are lacking; in checked studies, under half of them reflect an unresolved V gene, and why the rest are absent is not known. That table supplies the V and J calls and clone size; D and trimming were determined from the DNA. The table for this sample lists approximately 49,000 clones. The top ten hold about 0.85% of the sample.

Points on this clone: No antigen is known for it. The read falls 3 residues short of the CDR3 end, and the missing part is taken from the germline J gene.

The chain employs TRBV30 and TRBJ2-2, with 8 middle bases fitting TRBD1. Sequencing was performed on CD4+ T cells from blood, taken before the transplant. The sequence came from a human donor who received a combined kidney and bone marrow transplant. The CDR3 DNA, read in part, is TGTGCCTGGAGTGTACGTCCAGGGGGCAGCGGGGAG. Protein translation: CAWSVRPGGSGE. The full CDR3 is CAWSVRPGGSGELFF.